A selection of T cell receptor beta chains follows, all from one sample in a study of blood T cells in healthy people across ages. TCRdb reprocessed the 5' RACE reads via MiXCR and lists one record per CDR3 protein. The sample holds about a million distinct CDR3 sequences, roughly 47% seen once. The sequencing input was blood. The origin of the receptors is a woman aged 60-70 years in good health. Each CDR3 is given with its conserved first and last residue. The D gene is left open where the match is weak. Only some rows state a clone size, as once, few, many or a class for expanded clones.

D: .
length: 13
V: TRBV18
size: .
J: TRBJ2-3
CDR3: CASSATLTDTQYF
DNA: TGTGCCAGCTCCGCAACCCTCACAGATACGCAGTATTTT

D: TRBD2
length: 16
V: TRBV3-1
size: .
J: TRBJ2-1
CDR3: CASSRGLAGGENEQFF
DNA: TGTGCCAGCAGCCGAGGACTAGCGGGAGGGGAAAATGAGCAGTTCTTC

D: TRBD2
length: 14
V: TRBV9
size: .
J: TRBJ2-7
CDR3: CASSRRTSGDEQYF
DNA: TGTGCCAGCAGTAGGCGGACTAGCGGGGACGAGCAGTACTTC

D: .
length: 15
V: TRBV7-2
size: .
J: TRBJ2-1
CDR3: CASSQKGAGINEQFF
DNA: TGTGCCAGCAGTCAAAAAGGGGCGGGAATTAATGAGCAGTTCTTC

D: .
length: 15
V: TRBV25-1
size: .
J: TRBJ1-2
CDR3: CASSEYGSRLEGYTF
DNA: TGTGCCAGCAGTGAATATGGATCCCGGCTTGAGGGCTACACCTTC

D: .
length: 15
V: TRBV5-1
size: .
J: TRBJ2-1
CDR3: CASSLARGSYNKQFF
DNA: TGCGCCAGCAGCTTAGCGAGGGGCTCCTACAATAAGCAGTTCTTC

D: .
length: 16
V: TRBV27
size: .
J: TRBJ2-5
CDR3: CASSLRTAPNTETQYF
DNA: TGTGCCAGCAGTTTAAGGACAGCCCCGAATACAGAGACCCAGTACTTC

D: .
length: 12
V: TRBV28
size: .
J: TRBJ2-7
CDR3: CASSKIRVEQYF
DNA: TGTGCCAGCTCGAAGATACGGGTCGAGCAGTACTTC

D: .
length: 21
V: TRBV5-1
size: .
J: TRBJ2-3
CDR3: CASLPNASTVGSRDSTDTQYF
DNA: TGCGCCAGTCTCCCCAACGCGTCGACAGTCGGGTCAAGGGATAGCACAGATACGCAGTATTTT

D: .
length: 12
V: TRBV6-2/TRBV6-3
size: .
J: TRBJ2-7
CDR3: CASSYSIYEQYF
DNA: TGTGCCAGCAGTTACTCGATCTACGAGCAGTACTTC

D: .
length: 14
V: TRBV7-2
size: .
J: TRBJ1-4
CDR3: CASSFWGAGEKLFF
DNA: TGTGCCAGCAGCTTCTGGGGGGCGGGTGAAAAACTGTTTTTT

D: .
length: 15
V: TRBV6-5
size: .
J: TRBJ2-5
CDR3: CASSPGRWGQETQYF
DNA: TGTGCCAGCAGTCCGGGCCGTTGGGGACAAGAGACCCAGTACTTC

D: .
length: 15
V: TRBV18
size: .
J: TRBJ1-5
CDR3: CASSPEGGMGQPQHF
DNA: TGTGCCAGCTCACCAGAGGGGGGCATGGGGCAGCCCCAGCATTTT

D: .
length: 15
V: TRBV3-1
size: .
J: TRBJ1-2
CDR3: CASSQQGQGSYGYTF
DNA: TGTGCCAGCAGCCAACAGGGGCAGGGCTCCTATGGCTACACCTTC

D: TRBD2
length: 16
V: TRBV12-3/TRBV12-4
size: .
J: TRBJ2-7
CDR3: CASSTLTSGSLYEQYF
DNA: TGTGCCAGCAGTACCCTGACTAGCGGGAGTCTCTACGAGCAGTACTTC

D: .
length: 13
V: TRBV29-1
size: .
J: TRBJ2-3
CDR3: CSVERARPDTQYF
DNA: TGCAGCGTTGAGAGGGCCCGACCAGATACGCAGTATTTT

D: .
length: 12
V: TRBV20-1
size: few
J: TRBJ2-7
CDR3: CSAGLDSYEQYF
DNA: TGCAGTGCCGGACTTGATTCCTACGAGCAGTACTTC

D: .
length: 16
V: TRBV18
size: .
J: TRBJ1-1
CDR3: CASSLRQGSMNTEAFF
DNA: TGTGCCAGCTCCCTGCGCCAGGGGAGTATGAACACTGAAGCTTTCTTT

D: .
length: 13
V: TRBV10-3
size: .
J: TRBJ1-3
CDR3: CAIKASSGNTIYF
DNA: TGTGCCATCAAGGCCAGCTCTGGAAACACCATATATTTT

D: .
length: 14
V: TRBV29-1
size: .
J: TRBJ1-1
CDR3: CSVVKVAVRPEAFF
DNA: TGCAGCGTTGTGAAGGTGGCAGTTCGTCCTGAAGCTTTCTTT

D: TRBD1
length: 14
V: TRBV30
size: few
J: TRBJ1-1
CDR3: CAWRDRGVYTEAFF
DNA: TGTGCCTGGAGAGACAGGGGGGTTTACACTGAAGCTTTCTTT

D: .
length: 15
V: TRBV7-2
size: .
J: TRBJ2-1
CDR3: CASRRGGRSYNVQFF
DNA: TGTGCCAGCAGGAGGGGGGGGAGGTCCTACAATGTGCAGTTCTTC

D: .
length: 16
V: TRBV28
size: .
J: TRBJ1-6
CDR3: CASSFFGRAGSSPLHF
DNA: TGTGCCAGCAGTTTTTTCGGCAGAGCGGGCAGTTCACCCCTCCACTTT

D: TRBD2
length: 15
V: TRBV24-1
size: .
J: TRBJ2-7
CDR3: CATSDSSGRAYEQYF
DNA: TGTGCCACCAGTGATTCTAGCGGGAGGGCCTACGAGCAGTACTTC

D: TRBD1
length: 13
V: TRBV4-2
size: .
J: TRBJ2-5
CDR3: CASSRTGEQTQYF
DNA: TGTGCCAGCAGCCGGACAGGGGAACAGACCCAGTACTTC

D: .
length: 16
V: TRBV4-3
size: .
J: TRBJ2-3
CDR3: CASSQDRSGLLNTQYF
DNA: TGCGCCAGCAGCCAAGATCGGTCGGGTTTATTAAATACGCAGTATTTT

D: TRBD2
length: 17
V: TRBV13
size: few
J: TRBJ2-3
CDR3: CASSSLTGTSEGDTQYF
DNA: TGTGCCAGCAGCTCTCTAACCGGGACTAGCGAAGGGGATACGCAGTATTTT

D: TRBD1
length: 12
V: TRBV20-1
size: .
J: TRBJ1-2
CDR3: CSATNDRVGYTF
DNA: TGCAGTGCCACTAACGACAGGGTTGGCTACACCTTC

D: .
length: 14
V: TRBV12-3/TRBV12-4
size: .
J: TRBJ1-2
CDR3: CASIITSHLYGYTF
DNA: TGTGCCAGCATTATAACGTCTCACCTCTATGGCTACACCTTC

D: .
length: 16
V: TRBV7-9
size: few
J: TRBJ2-7
CDR3: CASRPEGSSPSYEQYF
DNA: TGTGCCAGCAGACCGGAGGGGAGTTCTCCCTCCTACGAGCAGTACTTC

D: .
length: 16
V: TRBV6-6
size: .
J: TRBJ1-1
CDR3: CASSYSGLKMNTEAFF
DNA: TGTGCCAGCAGTTACTCTGGGCTCAAGATGAACACTGAAGCTTTCTTT

D: .
length: 16
V: TRBV3-1
size: .
J: TRBJ2-1
CDR3: CASSQFVASAYNEQFF
DNA: TGTGCCAGCAGCCAATTCGTGGCTAGCGCTTACAATGAGCAGTTCTTC

D: .
length: 14
V: TRBV4-3
size: .
J: TRBJ2-3
CDR3: CASSQGTITDTQYF
DNA: TGCGCCAGCAGCCAAGGGACCATCACAGATACGCAGTATTTT

D: .
length: 16
V: TRBV28
size: .
J: TRBJ2-3
CDR3: CASSLDAAGMSDTQYF
DNA: TGTGCCAGCAGTTTAGATGCGGCGGGAATGTCAGATACGCAGTATTTT

D: TRBD2
length: 15
V: TRBV4-2
size: .
J: TRBJ2-7
CDR3: CASSPSGLAAYEQYF
DNA: TGTGCCAGCAGCCCCTCGGGACTAGCGGCCTACGAGCAGTACTTC

D: TRBD2
length: 14
V: TRBV20-1
size: .
J: TRBJ2-1
CDR3: CSYRRLAGHNEQFF
DNA: TGCAGTTATAGGCGACTAGCGGGACACAATGAGCAGTTCTTC

D: .
length: 12
V: TRBV20-1
size: few
J: TRBJ2-1
CDR3: CSAPRTSSEQFF
DNA: TGCAGTGCGCCCCGGACATCAAGTGAGCAGTTCTTC

D: TRBD1
length: 19
V: TRBV7-3
size: .
J: TRBJ1-2
CDR3: CASSPAVGQGPRLNYGYTF
DNA: TGTGCCAGCAGCCCCGCTGTGGGACAGGGGCCTCGCCTTAACTATGGCTACACCTTC

D: TRBD1
length: 11
V: TRBV20-1
size: .
J: TRBJ2-3
CDR3: CSAWDSQQQYF
DNA: TGCAGTGCTTGGGACAGCCAACAGCAGTATTTT

D: .
length: 13
V: TRBV6-5
size: once
J: TRBJ2-7
CDR3: CAGSYGDRYEQYF
DNA: TGTGCCGGCAGTTACGGGGATCGCTACGAGCAGTACTTC

D: .
length: 12
V: TRBV6-5
size: .
J: TRBJ1-1
CDR3: CASSSPGTEAFF
DNA: TGTGCCAGCAGTTCCCCCGGGACTGAAGCTTTCTTT

D: .
length: 15
V: TRBV20-1
size: .
J: TRBJ2-1
CDR3: CSARDSAYPYNEQFF
DNA: TGCAGTGCTAGAGATTCAGCCTACCCTTACAATGAGCAGTTCTTC

D: .
length: 15
V: TRBV12-3/TRBV12-4
size: many
J: TRBJ2-7
CDR3: CASSSGTPNSYEQYF
DNA: TGTGCCAGCAGCTCCGGGACACCCAACTCCTACGAGCAGTACTTC

D: TRBD1
length: 13
V: TRBV4-1
size: few
J: TRBJ2-3
CDR3: CASSPDRVGTQYF
DNA: TGCGCCAGCAGCCCGGACAGGGTGGGCACGCAGTATTTT

D: .
length: 15
V: TRBV2
size: once
J: TRBJ2-3
CDR3: CASRGQLTSTDTQYF
DNA: TGTGCCAGCAGGGGACAACTAACTAGCACAGATACGCAGTATTTT

D: TRBD2
length: 19
V: TRBV7-3
size: .
J: TRBJ2-2
CDR3: CASSLVGSGLAVSTGELFF
DNA: TGTGCCAGCAGCTTGGTAGGGTCTGGACTAGCGGTCAGCACCGGGGAGCTGTTTTTT